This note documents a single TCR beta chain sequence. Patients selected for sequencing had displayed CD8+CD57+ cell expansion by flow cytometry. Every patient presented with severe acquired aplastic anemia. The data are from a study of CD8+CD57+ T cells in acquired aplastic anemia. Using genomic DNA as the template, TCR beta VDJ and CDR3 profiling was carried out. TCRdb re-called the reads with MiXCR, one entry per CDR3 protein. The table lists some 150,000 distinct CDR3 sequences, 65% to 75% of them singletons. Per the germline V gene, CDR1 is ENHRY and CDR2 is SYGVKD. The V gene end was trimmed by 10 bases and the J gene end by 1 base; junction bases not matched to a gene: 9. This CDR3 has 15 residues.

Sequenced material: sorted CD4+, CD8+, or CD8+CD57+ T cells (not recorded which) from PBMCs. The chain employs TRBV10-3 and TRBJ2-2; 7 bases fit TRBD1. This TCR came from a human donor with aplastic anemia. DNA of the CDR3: TGTGCCACCTTAGCGACAGGGCAGAACACCGGGGAGCTGTTTTTT. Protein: CATLATGQNTGELFF.